A selection of T cell receptor beta chains follows, all from one sample in a study of blood T cells in healthy people across ages. TCRdb re-derived calls from the 5' RACE reads in MiXCR, one entry per CDR3 protein. The sample holds some 1.5 million distinct CDR3 sequences, approximately 30% seen once. The sample consisted of blood. The origin of the receptors is a woman aged 30 to 39 in good health. Both conserved end residues are trimmed from each CDR3. The order of the fields is CDR3 protein, V gene, D gene, clone size, J gene. The D gene is left open where the match is weak. Clone size is stated in some rows and not others, as once, few, many or a class when expanded.

CDR3aa: ASSAVGGGVGYT
v_gene: TRBV11-2
d_gene: NA
abundance: few
j_gene: TRBJ1-2

CDR3aa: ASGNGPLAKNIQY
v_gene: TRBV12-5
d_gene: NA
abundance: few
j_gene: TRBJ2-4

CDR3aa: ASSLVGGRLYEQY
v_gene: TRBV5-1
d_gene: NA
abundance: NA
j_gene: TRBJ2-7

CDR3aa: SARENRAGEQY
v_gene: TRBV20-1
d_gene: NA
abundance: NA
j_gene: TRBJ2-5

CDR3aa: AYASVAGEQF
v_gene: TRBV10-1
d_gene: TRBD2
abundance: many
j_gene: TRBJ2-1

CDR3aa: ASSPHGTPNTGELF
v_gene: TRBV7-2
d_gene: NA
abundance: NA
j_gene: TRBJ2-2

CDR3aa: ASSLDRGGVGYT
v_gene: TRBV11-2
d_gene: NA
abundance: many
j_gene: TRBJ1-2

CDR3aa: SVDGGSYEQY
v_gene: TRBV29-1
d_gene: NA
abundance: NA
j_gene: TRBJ2-7

CDR3aa: SAADRGSSTRNEKLF
v_gene: TRBV20-1
d_gene: TRBD1
abundance: NA
j_gene: TRBJ1-4

CDR3aa: SVGRGQGTDTQY
v_gene: TRBV29-1
d_gene: TRBD1
abundance: NA
j_gene: TRBJ2-3

CDR3aa: ASSSGEWESLGEQY
v_gene: TRBV9
d_gene: NA
abundance: many
j_gene: TRBJ2-7

CDR3aa: ASSRHRDRDTEAF
v_gene: TRBV7-9
d_gene: TRBD1
abundance: once
j_gene: TRBJ1-1

CDR3aa: ASKSRSLVPYNEQF
v_gene: TRBV27
d_gene: NA
abundance: few
j_gene: TRBJ2-1

CDR3aa: ASSVDFGGLRY
v_gene: TRBV9
d_gene: NA
abundance: NA
j_gene: TRBJ2-7

CDR3aa: ASSSFLGGNYNEQF
v_gene: TRBV6-6
d_gene: NA
abundance: NA
j_gene: TRBJ2-1

CDR3aa: AIESGGADTQY
v_gene: TRBV10-3
d_gene: TRBD2
abundance: NA
j_gene: TRBJ2-3

CDR3aa: SVLAGSTHNEQF
v_gene: TRBV29-1
d_gene: TRBD2
abundance: few
j_gene: TRBJ2-1

CDR3aa: ASVLGNTIY
v_gene: TRBV7-2
d_gene: NA
abundance: NA
j_gene: TRBJ1-3

CDR3aa: ASSWGTTSGSSQETQY
v_gene: TRBV7-9
d_gene: TRBD2
abundance: NA
j_gene: TRBJ2-5

CDR3aa: ASSTGLGMNTEAF
v_gene: TRBV5-6
d_gene: NA
abundance: once
j_gene: TRBJ1-1

CDR3aa: ASTSPVADTQY
v_gene: TRBV9
d_gene: NA
abundance: few
j_gene: TRBJ2-3

CDR3aa: ASSSGQAGGNTIY
v_gene: TRBV5-1
d_gene: TRBD1
abundance: NA
j_gene: TRBJ1-3

CDR3aa: ASSVGAVNEKLF
v_gene: TRBV9
d_gene: NA
abundance: NA
j_gene: TRBJ1-4

CDR3aa: SVGLADPYNEQF
v_gene: TRBV29-1
d_gene: TRBD2
abundance: NA
j_gene: TRBJ2-1

CDR3aa: ASSFLLRGGGGLTDTQY
v_gene: TRBV12-3/TRBV12-4
d_gene: NA
abundance: few
j_gene: TRBJ2-3

CDR3aa: ASRRRTGQIEQF
v_gene: TRBV6-5
d_gene: TRBD1
abundance: NA
j_gene: TRBJ2-1

CDR3aa: ASSHRGTATNEKLF
v_gene: TRBV4-1
d_gene: TRBD1
abundance: few
j_gene: TRBJ1-4

CDR3aa: ASRRFTGTSFNYGCT
v_gene: TRBV28
d_gene: NA
abundance: NA
j_gene: TRBJ1-2

CDR3aa: ASSSKTGGARDYGYT
v_gene: TRBV7-2
d_gene: TRBD1
abundance: NA
j_gene: TRBJ1-2

CDR3aa: ASSDGAGGHEQF
v_gene: TRBV4-1
d_gene: TRBD2
abundance: many
j_gene: TRBJ2-1

CDR3aa: ASSPWTGMSNYGYT
v_gene: TRBV28
d_gene: NA
abundance: NA
j_gene: TRBJ1-2

CDR3aa: SAKFSNYGYT
v_gene: TRBV20-1
d_gene: NA
abundance: few
j_gene: TRBJ1-2

CDR3aa: ASGLPQGRDGYT
v_gene: TRBV12-5
d_gene: NA
abundance: few
j_gene: TRBJ1-2

CDR3aa: ASSLVGQDYGYT
v_gene: TRBV5-1
d_gene: NA
abundance: many
j_gene: TRBJ1-2

CDR3aa: TSSPTGTSGANVLT
v_gene: TRBV7-9
d_gene: NA
abundance: few
j_gene: TRBJ2-6

CDR3aa: ASRPSVSEQF
v_gene: TRBV6-2/TRBV6-3
d_gene: NA
abundance: NA
j_gene: TRBJ2-1

CDR3aa: ASSLLDSCEQY
v_gene: TRBV12-3/TRBV12-4
d_gene: NA
abundance: NA
j_gene: TRBJ2-7

CDR3aa: ASSYSAGRTEQF
v_gene: TRBV6-6
d_gene: NA
abundance: many
j_gene: TRBJ2-1

CDR3aa: ASRTAGTGRSIQY
v_gene: TRBV5-1
d_gene: TRBD1
abundance: few
j_gene: TRBJ2-4

CDR3aa: ASSSNRAHQY
v_gene: TRBV12-3/TRBV12-4
d_gene: NA
abundance: many
j_gene: TRBJ2-7

CDR3aa: ATSRAGGHEQY
v_gene: TRBV15
d_gene: TRBD2
abundance: few
j_gene: TRBJ2-7

CDR3aa: ASRHWGQGGSYNEQF
v_gene: TRBV28
d_gene: NA
abundance: NA
j_gene: TRBJ2-1

CDR3aa: SVALLGQETQY
v_gene: TRBV29-1
d_gene: NA
abundance: many
j_gene: TRBJ2-5

CDR3aa: ASSAPSPTGMYQETQY
v_gene: TRBV7-9
d_gene: NA
abundance: NA
j_gene: TRBJ2-5

CDR3aa: ASSQYYGYT
v_gene: TRBV3-1
d_gene: NA
abundance: many
j_gene: TRBJ1-2

CDR3aa: SARGGPSRGNEQF
v_gene: TRBV20-1
d_gene: NA
abundance: many
j_gene: TRBJ2-1

CDR3aa: ASSTYPSYEQY
v_gene: TRBV7-2
d_gene: NA
abundance: many
j_gene: TRBJ2-7

CDR3aa: ASSFSGPQVGELF
v_gene: TRBV11-2
d_gene: NA
abundance: few
j_gene: TRBJ2-2

CDR3aa: ASSEILAGGPDTQY
v_gene: TRBV6-1
d_gene: TRBD2
abundance: few
j_gene: TRBJ2-3

CDR3aa: SAAPRTGGFSYNSPLH
v_gene: TRBV20-1
d_gene: TRBD1
abundance: NA
j_gene: TRBJ1-6

CDR3aa: ASRKGSNQPQH
v_gene: TRBV12-3/TRBV12-4
d_gene: NA
abundance: many
j_gene: TRBJ1-5

CDR3aa: ASSQDPSGSSNEQF
v_gene: TRBV4-3
d_gene: TRBD2
abundance: few
j_gene: TRBJ2-1

CDR3aa: ASSPPAGMSAYEQY
v_gene: TRBV28
d_gene: NA
abundance: NA
j_gene: TRBJ2-7

CDR3aa: ASKLGDGLYGYT
v_gene: TRBV5-1
d_gene: NA
abundance: few
j_gene: TRBJ1-2

CDR3aa: SAMDPGRVQETQY
v_gene: TRBV20-1
d_gene: NA
abundance: NA
j_gene: TRBJ2-5

CDR3aa: ASSSTSLEQF
v_gene: TRBV5-6
d_gene: TRBD2
abundance: few
j_gene: TRBJ2-1

CDR3aa: ASSGGGQEAGYT
v_gene: TRBV5-1
d_gene: TRBD1
abundance: NA
j_gene: TRBJ1-2

CDR3aa: ASSQTSGGIRYNKQF
v_gene: TRBV28
d_gene: TRBD2
abundance: NA
j_gene: TRBJ2-1

CDR3aa: ASRPGTGGYNEQF
v_gene: TRBV6-6
d_gene: TRBD1
abundance: many
j_gene: TRBJ2-1

CDR3aa: ASSSDRGRAGNEQY
v_gene: TRBV5-4
d_gene: NA
abundance: NA
j_gene: TRBJ2-7